The next 22 T cell receptor beta chains were all read from a single sample in a study of blood T cells in healthy people across ages. The second PCR ran roughly 7 to 12 cycles with a sample-barcoded 5' primer and J-beta primers. A single record per CDR3 protein comes from TCRdb applying MiXCR to the 5' RACE reads. The sample records fewer than 2,000,000 distinct CDR3 sequences, 30% to 40% being singletons. The sequenced sample was blood. The receptors here all came from a human donor in good health.

J is TRBJ2-1 and V is TRBV7-2; 7 nucleotides match TRBD2. This CDR3 region has 13 residues. From germline, CDR1 is SGHTA and CDR2 FQGNSA. Losses at the gene ends were 5 bases for V and 7 bases for J; bases not matched to a gene: 5. CDR3 bases: TGTGCCAGCAGCCGAAATAGCGGGAATGAGCAGTTCTTC. Translation: CASSRNSGNEQFF.

The J gene is TRBJ2-3, the V gene TRBV7-3; D could derive from TRBD1 or TRBD2 (6 bases each). Trimming left V 1 base short and J 0 bases short, with 14 bases between. Germline lookup yields CDR1 SGHTA and CDR2 FQGTGA. The CDR3 runs to 17 residues. In nucleotides, the CDR3 is TGTGCCAGCAGCTTAATCGGGGGCAGAACTAGCACAGATACGCAGTATTTT. Residues: CASSLIGGRTSTDTQYF.

This chain uses TRBV7-9 with TRBJ2-2; unclear D gene. Per germline, CDR1 SEHNR and CDR2 FQNEAQ (reference sequence). The germline V and J ends were trimmed by 3 bases and 5 bases, with 7 bases remaining between them. The CDR3 loop spans 13 amino acids. Written as DNA, the CDR3 is TGTGCCAGCAGCTTGTTGATAACCGGGGAGCTGTTTTTT. Its protein is CASSLLITGELFF.

This clonotype has a single count. This chain uses TRBV3-1 with TRBJ2-1, with TRBD2 identical over 14 bases. This CDR3 region has 19 residues. J was trimmed by 3 bases and V by 4 bases; bases with no gene match: 11. Germline V CDR1 and CDR2: LGHDT, YNNKEL (reference sequence). The CDR3 DNA follows: TGTGCCAGCAGCCTGGGGGGGGGACTAGCGGGGGAGAGCTACAATGAGCAGTTCTTC. Its translation is CASSLGGGLAGESYNEQFF.

This clonotype was seen more than once but under ten times. This chain uses TRBV4-3 with TRBJ2-5, with no clear D. The CDR3 spans 15 residues. Germline lookup yields CDR1 LGHNA and CDR2 YSLEER. V lost 3 bases and J 3 bases, leaving 14 bases between the germline ends. CDR3 nucleotide sequence: TGCGCCAGCAGCCATTTGGCCGGTCTGAAAGAGACCCAGTACTTC. Translation gives CASSHLAGLKETQYF.

The rearrangement joins TRBV4-1 to TRBJ1-5, with unresolved D. The CDR3 loop spans 15 amino acids. V was clipped by 2 bases and J by 0 bases, with 8 bases between them. Germline assignment: CDR1 MGHRA and CDR2 YSYEKL. CDR3 coding DNA: TGCGCCAGCAGCCAAACAAGAGATAGCAATCAGCCCCAGCATTTT. Its translation: CASSQTRDSNQPQHF.

The chain carries TRBV7-6 and TRBJ1-2, with D hard to call. The CDR3 is 15 amino acids. CDR1 SGHVS and CDR2 FNYEAQ come from the germline V gene. Trimming pared 4 bases from V and 5 bases from J, leaving 17 bases between. The CDR3 here is CASSSYSGGIYGYTF. For the CDR3, the DNA is TGTGCCAGCAGCTCATACAGTGGAGGGATATATGGCTACACCTTC.

This clonotype has a handful of counts. The germline gene is not matched at one end of the junction; a read error may be the cause. This chain uses TRBV14 with TRBJ2-1; tentatively, D is TRBD1 (5 bases). The CDR3 consists of 15 residues. The germline gives CDR1 SGHDN, CDR2 FVKESK. The CDR3 loop reads CASSQETEFYDEQFF. CDR3 DNA sequence: TGTGCCAGCAGCCAAGAGACAGAATTCTACGATGAGCAGTTCTTC.

The chain couples TRBV7-9 to TRBJ2-3, with D unresolved. From germline, CDR1 is SEHNR and CDR2 FQNEAQ (reference sequence). The CDR3 has 14 amino acids. Trimming cost V 7 bases and J 5 bases, with 16 bases left between them. The CDR3 DNA is TGTGCCAGCACCCACCCCGTAAAGGTAGATACGCAGTATTTT. Its translation: CASTHPVKVDTQYF.

The chain couples TRBV7-8 to TRBJ2-7; D is ambiguous. The germline V and J ends were trimmed by 0 bases and 3 bases, with 15 bases remaining between them. Germline loops: CDR1 SGHVS, CDR2 FQNEAQ. The CDR3 covers 16 residues. The CDR3 reads CASSLAPWQAIYEQYF. CDR3 bases: TGTGCCAGCAGCTTAGCCCCGTGGCAGGCCATCTACGAGCAGTACTTC.

V is TRBV20-1 and J is TRBJ1-4, with D tentatively TRBD1 (6 bases). This CDR3 is 14 amino acids long. Germline V CDR1 and CDR2: DFQATT, SNEGSKA (reference sequence). The V end lost 5 bases, the J end lost 3 bases, and 13 bases lay between the germline ends. The CDR3 DNA follows: TGCAGTGCTGGGAGGCAGGGGTCTAATGAAAAACTGTTTTTT. This codes for CSAGRQGSNEKLFF.

The chain carries TRBV20-1 and TRBJ2-1; D unresolved. Trimming removed 1 base from V and 8 bases from J, with 9 bases in between. From germline, CDR1 is DFQATT and CDR2 SNEGSKA (reference sequence). The CDR3 spans 12 residues. The CDR3 protein is CSARVFLYEQFF. CDR3 in DNA: TGCAGTGCTAGAGTATTTTTGTATGAGCAGTTCTTC.

As for this clonotype: Because the CDR3 is missing its conserved closing phenylalanine or tryptophan, this is likely a read error. The chain employs TRBV5-1 and TRBJ2-7; 9 bases map to TRBD1. Germline V CDR1 and CDR2: SGHRS, YFSETQ. CDR3 length: 16 amino acids. Trimming cost V 1 base and J 0 bases; bases outside gene matches: 5. The CDR3 DNA follows: TGCGCCAGCAGCTTGACCGGGACAGGGAGCTCCTACGAGCAGTACTCC. It encodes CASSLTGTGSSYEQYS.

The chain combines TRBV12-3 or TRBV12-4 with TRBJ1-1; no clear D. V lost 6 bases, J lost 6 bases, and 17 bases lay in between. The CDR3 is made up of 14 amino acids. CDR3 residues: CASSQRNRQAEAFF. The CDR3 region has the DNA TGTGCCAGCAGCCAACGCAACAGACAAGCTGAAGCTTTCTTT.

V usage is TRBV12-3 or TRBV12-4 and J usage is TRBJ1-6; weak D call: TRBD1 (5 bases). This CDR3 region has 15 residues. Deletions cut 3 bases from V and 7 bases from J, with 13 bases between. The CDR3 sequence: CASSLVAGMNSPLHF. The CDR3, as DNA: TGTGCCAGCAGTTTGGTGGCAGGGATGAATTCACCCCTCCACTTT.

This chain links TRBV4-2 with TRBJ2-6, with D perhaps assigned TRBD1 or TRBD2 (7 bases each). This CDR3 spans 19 amino acids. The V gene's germline CDR1 is LGHNA and CDR2 YNFKEQ. The V end was cut by 1 base, the J end by 0 bases, with 16 bases between. As DNA, the CDR3 is TGTGCCAGCAGCCAAGTCCCAGGGGGGGTGAACTCTGGGGCCAACGTCCTGACTTTC. Translated, it gives CASSQVPGGVNSGANVLTF.

About this clonotype: It may be a read error: a sequence one base away is much more abundant. The chain uses TRBV7-2 and TRBJ2-3; 7 bases agree with TRBD2. Germline lookup yields CDR1 SGHTA and CDR2 FQGNSA. The CDR3 totals 14 residues. The CDR3 nucleotides are TGTGCCGGCAGCTTAGCGGGTCTCACAGATACGCAGTATTTT. Amino acid sequence: CAGSLAGLTDTQYF.

This chain links TRBV13 with TRBJ2-1, with D perhaps TRBD2 (6 bases). CDR3 size: 12 residues. Per germline, CDR1 PRHDT and CDR2 FYEKMQ (reference sequence). V was clipped by 7 bases and J by 5 bases, with 9 bases between them. The CDR3 spells CASKGGHNEQFF. In DNA, the CDR3 is TGTGCCAGCAAGGGAGGCCACAATGAGCAGTTCTTC.

The rearrangement links TRBV7-8 to TRBJ1-1; no clear D gene. The CDR3 has 15 residues. Trimming stripped 7 bases from V and 5 bases from J, with 20 bases between. Germline V gene sequence: CDR1 SGHVS, CDR2 FQNEAQ. The CDR3 DNA sequence: TGTGCCAGCATTGTCGGAACCGGAGGAGGTACTGAAGCTTTCTTT. Translated: CASIVGTGGGTEAFF.

This clonotype was recorded a few times. The chain is built from TRBV28 and TRBJ1-4; D remains unclear. Per the germline V gene, CDR1 is MDHEN and CDR2 is SYDVKM. Trimming removed 10 bases at V and 3 bases at J, with 9 bases between. The CDR3 spans 12 residues. The CDR3 is CATKRSNEKLFF. The CDR3 coding sequence is TGTGCCACTAAGAGATCTAATGAAAAACTGTTTTTT.

The J gene is TRBJ1-2, the V gene TRBV6-5; tentative D call: TRBD1 (5 bases). Trimming removed 6 bases from V and 3 bases from J, with 11 bases in between. This CDR3 is built from 13 residues. Per the germline V gene, CDR1 is MNHEY and CDR2 is SVGAGI. CDR3 amino acids: CASRRGRDYGYTF. CDR3 coding DNA: TGTGCCAGCAGAAGGGGCAGGGACTATGGCTACACCTTC.

About this clonotype itself: One base away lies a much larger clone, so this may be a sequencing read error. J is TRBJ2-7 and V is TRBV15; unclear D gene. Germline V gene lookup returns CDR1 LNHNV and CDR2 YYDKDF (reference sequence). This CDR3 has 14 residues. The CDR3 loop reads CATNRDLSSYEQYF. CDR3 nucleotide sequence: TGTGCCACCAACAGAGATCTGAGCTCCTACGAGCAGTACTTC.